This TCR beta chain was documented in a study of blood T cells in healthy people across ages. Study in general: Template switching recovered approximately one barcoded beta molecule for every two T cells. General study results and limits: When one million T cells were used, diversity estimates were thought to be underestimates. As age increased, TCR beta diversity per million T cells fell in a roughly linear fashion.

This clonotype was counted only a few times. The antigen remains unidentified. PBMCs, at least 6.5 million per sample, were isolated. Sample-barcoded 5' priming and a J-beta primer mix drove a second PCR of about 7 to 12 cycles. Using its own MiXCR run on the 5' RACE reads, TCRdb lists one record per CDR3 protein. This sample has roughly 680,000 distinct CDR3 sequences, with under 65% found just once. The sequence derives from a woman aged 80 or over in good health. Sequenced input: blood.

The CDR3 loop reads CASSLISGLAYNEQFF. CDR3 DNA sequence: TGTGCCAGCAGCTTAATCTCGGGCCTGGCCTACAATGAGCAGTTCTTC. The V and J genes are TRBV7-2 and TRBJ2-1; D unclear. Looked up from germline, CDR1 is SGHTA and CDR2 is FQGNSA. CDR3 length: 16 residues. The V end lost 2 bases, the J end lost 2 bases, and 13 bases lay between the germline ends.